The sequence of this T cell receptor (beta chain) was determined in a study of blood T cells in healthy people across ages. Findings and caveats of the study: Whereas aged donors had fewer naive CD4+ cells, long-lived donors had more of them and higher diversity. Those diversity estimates obtained from one million T cells were thought to be underestimates.

V dropped 1 base and J dropped 3 bases, with 13 bases sitting between them. The germline V gene has CDR1 SQVTM and CDR2 ANQGSEA. The CDR3 is made up of 15 amino acids. A second PCR, run for about 7 to 11 cycles, used a sample-barcoded 5' primer plus a J-beta primer mix. Every cDNA molecule carried a tag from a template-switch adaptor bearing 12 random nucleotides. In TCRdb, the 5' RACE reads were re-called with MiXCR into one record per CDR3 protein. The table includes 780,000 or so distinct CDR3 sequences, about 48% detected once. With regard to this clonotype: Its target is not known.

This clonotype was obtained from a man aged 80 or over in good health. Sequencing input: blood. The chain has TRBV29-1 and TRBJ2-1; D is possibly TRBD1 or TRBD2 (6 bases each). The CDR3 loop reads CSVEGGRDGYNEQFF. The CDR3 region has the DNA TGCAGCGTTGAAGGGGGGCGGGACGGCTACAATGAGCAGTTCTTC.